This TCR beta chain emerged from a study of somatic mutations in cytotoxic T cells in rheumatoid arthritis. Turning to the study itself: Blood samples of about 29 ml were drawn from patients (in EDTA) right after diagnosis and before any treatment.

CDR3 length: 12 amino acids. Germline V gene sequence: CDR1 MNHNY, CDR2 SVGAGI (reference sequence). Germline trimming cut 10 bases from V and 13 bases from J; bases unmatched to any gene: 10. Authors' processing steps: Among patient CD8+ clones larger than 1%, matches to published virus-specific TCRB sequences were rare. The repertoire was sequenced with immunoSEQ multiplex PCR; TCRdb's copy has only in-frame clones and lacks some. That table is the source of V, J and clone size, and D and trimming were worked out from the DNA. Of over 15,000 clones in the sample, approximately 82% are singletons; the top ten hold approximately 10%. By positive magnetic bead selection, CD4+ and CD8+ cells were isolated, and their purity was checked by flow cytometry.

The chain employs TRBV6-6 and TRBJ2-4, with 10 nucleotides matching TRBD2. This receptor was identified in a man between 18 and 35 years old with rheumatoid arthritis. The source material was CD8+ T cells sorted from blood. The CDR3 bases are TGTGCCACCGAGGGAGCGGGGGGGGAACAGTACTTC. It yields the protein CATEGAGGEQYF.